The clone carrying this TCR beta chain was observed a few times. Antigen specificity is unknown. From the RT-PCR reads, TCRdb called clonotypes with MiXCR, one entry per CDR3 protein. The sample records around 650,000 distinct CDR3 sequences, about a sixth being singletons. The entry originates in a study of response to subunit inactivated influenza vaccine. The CDR3 consists of 13 residues. Trimming left V 3 bases short and J 1 base short, with 6 bases between. Germline lookup yields CDR1 LGHNA and CDR2 YSLEER. General study points: The study's authors posited that every seasonal influenza vaccination enlists few new T cells.

The input for sequencing was PBMCs from blood, taken 11 to 12 days after vaccination. The V gene is TRBV4-3, the J gene TRBJ2-5; D gene uncertain. The source of this sequence is a man aged 45 to 65 who received an inactivated influenza vaccine. CDR3 nucleotides: TGCGCCAGCAGCCAGGCAGCCCAAGAGACCCAGTACTTC. This gives the protein CASSQAAQETQYF.